The following is a T cell receptor beta chain sequence with its context. The clone's antigen remains unknown. Base qualities are missing; no much larger clone stands one base away. The library was made by multiplex PCR. The sequencer was an Illumina HiSeq 4000. To build TCR beta libraries, CDR3 regions were amplified by Arm-PCR using iRepertoire HTBI primers. Before sequencing, the PCR products underwent gel purification. In the paper's pipeline: Gene usage analysis of CDR3 amino acid clonotypes used the approximately 62 TRBV and 14 TRBJ segments found across samples. Filtered high-quality paired reads were merged into contigs using COPE and FqMerger. BLAST was used to align contigs to the IMGT TRBV, TRBD and TRBJ reference genes, and CDR3 was defined following IMGT. Any clonotype with a frequency above 0.1% was counted as a highly expanded clone. Shannon entropy served as the measure of repertoire diversity, while the Gini coefficient captured V-J evenness. Clonotypes shared by more than one individual were considered public. TCRdb reprocessing: public reads trimmed at Q25 with fastp, clones called with MiXCR, in-frame beta chains kept. Each CDR3 protein gets just one entry, which takes the most common genes and DNA from the rows behind it. These V and J calls rely on TCRdb rather than the paper's analysis. Present in this sample are about 300,000 distinct CDR3 sequences, under 25% of which were seen just once. The ten most abundant clones make up 56% of the sample.

This sample was included in a study of regulatory T cells in long-lasting Graves disease (dated by TCRdb to about 2021). Looking at the study overall: Persistent Graves' disease was defined as persistently positive TSH receptor autoantibodies together with antithyroid drug treatment for over 5 years. Peripheral blood TCR sequencing and RNA sequencing compared persistent Graves' disease patients with newly diagnosed Graves' disease patients. The study was conducted in China and was registered as a clinical trial. A total of approximately 35 samples were covered by TCR sequencing, comprising some 13 persistent and around 20 newly diagnosed Graves' disease patients. On average, persistent Graves' disease patients in the clinical cohort had been on antithyroid drugs for around ten years. What the work shows at the level of the full study, not this receptor alone: The authors noted that the small sample size was a limitation that may lower accuracy. Sequencing and analysis were restricted to the TCR beta chain. A larger number of public clonotypes was shared among persistent patients (over 2,500) than among newly diagnosed patients (approximately 1,000). Peripheral blood alone was examined, since thyroid tissue, which constituted the primary lesion, could not be accessed. Persistent Graves' disease patients showed lower TCR Shannon entropy and fewer highly expanded clones than newly diagnosed patients, suggesting clonal expansion. Persistent disease showed preferential use of TRBV28, TRBJ1-2 and TRBJ2-5, whereas newly diagnosed disease favored TRBV20-1 and TRBJ2-1.

Clipping removes 1 base from V and 3 bases from J, with 4 as the unmatched junction base count. Reading from cysteine to phenylalanine, the CDR3 counts 16 amino acids. The entry retains the CDR3 DNA only, 48 bases that are in frame from base 1. The germline V gene gives CDR1 as SGHTA and CDR2 as FQGNSA. In the paper's terms, the time point label means: persistent/refractory GD, antithyroid drugs over 5 years with positive TRAb. RNA was extracted from PBMCs in TRIzol for both TCR sequencing and RNA sequencing. The diagnosis of Graves' disease followed American Thyroid Association guidelines. The patients came from an endocrinology department in Xi'an, China. From each patient, approximately 9 milliliters of peripheral blood was collected into an EDTA anticoagulant tube. Ficoll Paque Plus density gradient separation was used to isolate PBMCs, and no further T cell sorting was performed. An Agilent 2100 Bioanalyzer and agarose gel were used to check RNA quality, while a NanoDrop 2000 measured RNA concentration.

The sequencing used peripheral blood mononuclear cells (PBMCs), collected when the disease was refractory, from a patient treated with antithyroid drugs. The V and J genes are TRBV7-2 and TRBJ2-7; the central 12 bases match TRBD2. This clonotype was obtained from a female donor with Graves disease. The DNA sequence reads TGTGCCAGCAGCTTAGAACTAGCGGGAGGTTACTACGAGCAGTACTTC. It codes for CASSLELAGGYYEQYF.